This T cell receptor beta chain is drawn from a study of blood T cell repertoires in COVID-19. Study information: Samples taken during acute and convalescent COVID-19 were collected in the United States, Italy and Spain.

Some clones are missing from TCRdb's copy, which holds only in-frame ones; the method was immunoSEQ multiplex PCR. The sample consists of some 270,000 clones, around 90% of them appearing once. Germline V lookup: CDR1 SGDLS, CDR2 YYNGEE. The CDR3 consists of 15 residues. Trimming removed 4 bases at V and 7 bases at J, with 17 bases between. This clone was picked up a small number of times. Seattle cases were enrolled at active infection and followed longitudinally. The rearrangement uses TRBV9 and TRBJ1-4; possible D gene TRBD1, 5 bases. The TCR originated in a woman aged 55 to 70 with COVID-19, enrolled during active disease. The sample taken for sequencing was peripheral blood. The CDR3 DNA sequence: TGTGCCAGCAGCTGGGGCCCCCGCGATGGTGAAAAACTGTTTTTT. This gives the protein CASSWGPRDGEKLFF.